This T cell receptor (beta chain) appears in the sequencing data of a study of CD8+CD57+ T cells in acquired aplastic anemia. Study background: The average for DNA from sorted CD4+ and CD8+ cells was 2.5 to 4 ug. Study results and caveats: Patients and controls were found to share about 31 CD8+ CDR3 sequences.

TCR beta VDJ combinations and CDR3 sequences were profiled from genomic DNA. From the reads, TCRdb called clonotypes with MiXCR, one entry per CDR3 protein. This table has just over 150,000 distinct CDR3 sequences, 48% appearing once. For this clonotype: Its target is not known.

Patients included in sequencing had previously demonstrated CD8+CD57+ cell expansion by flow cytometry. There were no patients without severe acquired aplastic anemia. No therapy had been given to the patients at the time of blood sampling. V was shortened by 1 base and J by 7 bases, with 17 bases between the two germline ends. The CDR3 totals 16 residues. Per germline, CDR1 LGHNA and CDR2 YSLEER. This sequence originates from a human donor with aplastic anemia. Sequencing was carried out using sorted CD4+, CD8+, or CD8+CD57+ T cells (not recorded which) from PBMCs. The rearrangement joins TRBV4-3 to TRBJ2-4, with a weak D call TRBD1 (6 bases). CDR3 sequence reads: CASSQGEGRGPNIQYF. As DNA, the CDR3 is TGCGCCAGCAGCCAAGGCGAGGGCAGGGGCCCGAACATTCAGTACTTC.